Presented here are 18 T cell receptor beta chains from one specimen sequenced in a study of blood T cell repertoires in COVID-19. Here immunoSEQ multiplex PCR was the method, and the copy in TCRdb shows in-frame clones only, minus some. This sample has about 120,000 clones, with approximately 90% found just once. Sequencing was carried out using peripheral blood. These receptors originate from a human donor with active COVID-19. The donor label of this sample is uncertain.

J is TRBJ2-1 and V is TRBV6-5; D is possibly TRBD1 (5 bases). Germline V gives CDR1 MNHEY, CDR2 SVGAGI. V was shortened by 2 bases and J by 7 bases, with 12 bases between the two germline ends. CDR3 length equals 14 residues. The CDR3 is CASSYSRQRNEQFF. The CDR3 region has the DNA TGTGCCAGCAGTTACAGCCGACAGCGTAATGAGCAGTTCTTC.

CDR3 in amino acids: CASSEGRTQETQYF. The CDR3 DNA sequence: TGCGCCAGCAGTGAGGGTCGGACTCAAGAGACCCAGTACTTC. V usage is TRBV10-1 and J usage is TRBJ2-5; D might be TRBD2 (5 bases). The V and J ends lost 2 bases and 2 bases respectively, with 9 bases between them. The germline V gene encodes CDR1 WNHNN and CDR2 SYGVQD (reference sequence). The CDR3 runs 14 residues.

This chain connects TRBV27 to TRBJ2-2; 9 nucleotides line up with TRBD2. The CDR3 length is 15 residues. Germline-derived CDR1 and CDR2 are MNHEY and SMNVEV (reference sequence). J gave up 0 bases and V 6 bases, and 2 bases lay outside the gene matches. DNA for the CDR3: TGTGCCAGCAGGATAGCGGGGGCGAACACCGGGGAGCTGTTTTTT. Its translation: CASRIAGANTGELFF.

The rearrangement links TRBV20-1 to TRBJ2-7, with TRBD1 matching 10 bases. Per germline, CDR1 DFQATT and CDR2 SNEGSKA (reference sequence). The CDR3 totals 16 residues. J lost 6 bases, V lost 3 bases, and 14 bases had no gene match. CDR3: CSASVFGTGDALEQYF. CDR3 DNA: TGCAGTGCTAGTGTATTCGGGACAGGGGATGCTCTCGAGCAGTACTTC.

This rearrangement joins TRBV5-4 to TRBJ1-4, with D possibly TRBD1 on 5 matching bases. The CDR3 has 12 residues. Germline assignment: CDR1 SGHNT and CDR2 YYREEE (reference sequence). The V and J ends lost 2 bases and 11 bases respectively, with 10 bases between them. CDR3: CASSFPEGKLFF. As DNA, the CDR3 is TGTGCCAGCAGCTTCCCGGAGGGGAAACTGTTTTTT.

This clone was detected only a few times. J is TRBJ2-7 and V is TRBV6-2 or TRBV6-3, with D possibly being TRBD1 (6 bases). Germline V gene sequence: CDR1 MNHEY, CDR2 SVGEGT. The CDR3 covers 15 residues. Trimming removed 4 bases from V and 3 bases from J, with 16 bases in between. The CDR3 bases are TGTGCCAGCAGTTCCCACCACGGACAGCTCTACGAGCAGTACTTC. Residues: CASSSHHGQLYEQYF.

The V and J genes are TRBV7-2 and TRBJ1-5, with 11 bases aligning to TRBD1. The CDR3 runs to 16 residues. The germline gives CDR1 SGHTA, CDR2 FQGNSA. J gave up 7 bases and V 5 bases, and 10 bases lay outside the gene matches. The CDR3 reads CASSKARTGGRQPQHF. Written as DNA, the CDR3 is TGTGCCAGCAGCAAGGCCCGGACAGGGGGCCGGCAGCCCCAGCATTTT.

The chain joins TRBV18 to TRBJ2-6, with 7 bases fitting TRBD2. The V gene end was trimmed by 2 bases and the J gene end by 2 bases; junction bases not matched to a gene: 9. From germline, CDR1 is KGHSH and CDR2 LQKENI. The CDR3 is 18 amino acids. CDR3 DNA sequence: TGTGCCAGCTCACCATTGACTAGCACCCTCCCTGGGGCCAACGTCCTGACTTTC. Translating gives CASSPLTSTLPGANVLTF.

Points on this clone: Other DNA sequences of this sample code for an identical CDR3. This chain uses TRBV7-9 with TRBJ2-7; 7 bases align to TRBD2. The CDR3 is 13 amino acids. The germline V gene has CDR1 SEHNR and CDR2 FQNEAQ (reference sequence). The V gene end was trimmed by 3 bases and the J gene end by 4 bases; junction bases not matched to a gene: 3. The CDR3 sequence: CASSLGGGYEQYF. CDR3 sequence (DNA): TGTGCCAGCAGCTTGGGGGGAGGGTACGAGCAGTACTTC. The full variable domain, rest sourced from reference TRBV7-9 and TRBJ2-7, is DTGVSQNPRHKITKRGQNVTFRCDPISEHNRLYWYRQTLGQGPEFLTYFQNEAQLEKSRLLSDRFSAERPKGSFSTLEIQRTEQGDSAMYLCASSLGGGYEQYFGPGTRLTVT.

The chain recombines TRBV2 with TRBJ2-3; D possibly corresponds to TRBD1 (6 bases). The V and J ends lost 9 bases and 0 bases respectively, with 10 bases between them. The V gene's germline CDR1 is SNHLY and CDR2 FYNNEI. The CDR3 contains 13 residues. The CDR3 nucleotides are TGTGCCAGAATGGACAGTAGCACAGATACGCAGTATTTT. It yields the protein CARMDSSTDTQYF. The full variable domain, with the rest looked up from reference TRBV2 and TRBJ2-3, is EPEVTQTPSHQVTQMGQEVILRCVPISNHLYFYWYRQILGQKVEFLVSFYNNEISEKSEIFDDQFSVERPDGSNFTLKIRSTKLEDSAMYFCARMDSSTDTQYFGPGTRLTVL.

The rearrangement joins TRBV29-1 to TRBJ2-7, with TRBD1 matching 10 bases. Trimming took 4 bases from V and 6 from J; bases not matched to a gene: 6. The CDR3 has 13 amino acids. Per the germline V gene, CDR1 is SQVTM and CDR2 is ANQGSEA. The DNA of the CDR3 is TGCAGCGTTGGGACAGGGGGTCTAGGCGAGCAGTACTTC. Translating it yields CSVGTGGLGEQYF.

V usage is TRBV5-4 and J usage is TRBJ1-2; 12 bases align to TRBD1. The CDR3 sequence is 15 residues long. The V gene's germline CDR1 is SGHNT and CDR2 YYREEE (reference sequence). Unmatched junction bases numbered 9, after V lost 6 bases and J lost 6 bases. CDR3 region: CASITGGTGGDGYTF. The CDR3 DNA reads as TGTGCCAGCATCACGGGGGGGACAGGGGGCGATGGCTACACCTTC. Using reference TRBV5-4 and TRBJ1-2 for the parts outside the CDR3, the full variable domain is ETGVTQSPTHLIKTRGQQVTLRCSSQSGHNTVSWYQQALGQGPQFIFQYYREEENGRGNFPPRFSGLQFPNYSSELNVNALELDDSALYLCASITGGTGGDGYTFGSGTRLTVV.

In its sample, this clone was seen a few times. The rearrangement uses TRBV4-1 and TRBJ1-5; tentative D call: TRBD1 (5 bases). V was pared by 4 bases and J by 1 base, with 11 bases between. The germline CDR1 and CDR2 sequences are MGHRA and YSYEKL. This CDR3 has 15 amino acids. CDR3 sequence reads: CASSLTATSNQPQHF. CDR3 sequence (DNA): TGCGCCAGCAGCCTGACAGCGACAAGCAATCAGCCCCAGCATTTT.

This chain joins TRBV12-5 and TRBJ1-2; maybe TRBD1 (6 bases). The CDR3 length is 15 residues. Trimming took 2 bases from V and 7 from J, leaving 17 bases between them. Germline V lookup: CDR1 LGHNT, CDR2 FRNRAP. The DNA of the CDR3 is TGTGCTAGTGGTTTGTTCCCAGGGGACCTGCGTGGCTACACCTTC. The encoded protein is CASGLFPGDLRGYTF.

The chain is built from TRBV3-1 (or the pseudogene TRBV3-2) and TRBJ2-1, with D possibly TRBD2 on 7 matching bases. The CDR3 contains 16 residues. Looked up from germline, CDR1 is LGHDT and CDR2 is YNNKEL (reference sequence). Trimming stripped 9 bases from V and 2 bases from J, with 20 bases between. The CDR3 nucleotides read TGTGCCAGTCAGACTCAAGGGGGGGGTCCCTACAATGAGCAGTTCTTC. This gives the protein CASQTQGGGPYNEQFF.

The CDR3 nucleotides read TGTGCCAGCAGTTTGGGGGGTACTGGGACCCAGTACTTC. This gives the protein CASSLGGTGTQYF. The genes are TRBV27 and TRBJ2-5; perhaps TRBD2 as D (6 bases). The CDR3 covers 13 residues. The germline gives CDR1 MNHEY, CDR2 SMNVEV (reference sequence). The V end lost 3 bases, the J end lost 7 bases, and 12 bases lay between the germline ends.

A note on this clone: The germline gene is not matched at one end of the junction; a read error may be the cause. The genes are TRBV4-1 and TRBJ2-1; TRBD2 agrees at 7 bases. Per germline, CDR1 MGHRA and CDR2 YSYEKL. CDR3 length: 16 residues. The CDR3 sequence: CASSPNPLAFGRRGIF. The CDR3 bases are TGCGCCAGCAGCCCTAATCCACTAGCGTTCGGTCGACGCGGTATCTTC.

V usage is TRBV28 and J usage is TRBJ2-2; D gene unclear. Germline loops: CDR1 MDHEN, CDR2 SYDVKM. This CDR3 is built from 13 residues. V was cut by 4 bases and J by 3 bases, with 6 bases left in between. The CDR3: CASSSSDTGELFF. CDR3 nucleotide sequence: TGTGCCAGCAGTTCCTCAGACACCGGGGAGCTGTTTTTT.